The entry below describes one TCR beta chain. Its antigen is still unknown. Germline CDR1 is GTSNPN and CDR2 is SVGIG (reference sequence). The CDR3 runs to 13 residues. Trimming cost V 2 bases and J 10 bases, with 17 bases left between them. Each 20-30 mg portion of unsorted bulk tissue served as the source for co-extraction of RNA and DNA. Sampling targeted five separate regions of each tumor, which included the tumor centre. The record originates from a study of tumor-infiltrating lymphocytes in primary liver carcinoma. Background on the study: Stage T1-T3 N0M0 tumors spanned about 4 to 11 cm. Study-level results: There were only about 7.5-25% of top clones found in all five tumor regions. Blood's top-250-clone fraction was significantly lower than that of tumors (p = 0.039).

With approximately 470 ng total RNA as template and a constant-region primer, TCR beta cDNA was made. Sequencing libraries for TCR beta derived from three nested multiplex PCR rounds that used slightly modified ARM-PCR. Investigators reported that the first two PCR rounds, at 10 cycles each, used TRBV1-TRBV30 forward primers with a C-beta reverse primer. One entry per CDR3 protein results from TCRdb running MiXCR on the multiplex PCR reads. This sample has 95,000 to 150,000 distinct CDR3 sequences, with 60% to 70% found just once. The chain links TRBV30 to TRBJ1-2, with D perhaps matching TRBD1 (6 bases). The specimen was liver tumor tissue from sampling region 1. Regarding subset: tumor region T1, superior pole. The TCR originated in a woman aged 60-75 years with primary liver carcinoma and hepatitis B virus infection. CDR3 nucleotide sequence: TGTGCCTGGAGTCTCAGGGGCGGTGATGACTACACCTTC. This codes for CAWSLRGGDDYTF.